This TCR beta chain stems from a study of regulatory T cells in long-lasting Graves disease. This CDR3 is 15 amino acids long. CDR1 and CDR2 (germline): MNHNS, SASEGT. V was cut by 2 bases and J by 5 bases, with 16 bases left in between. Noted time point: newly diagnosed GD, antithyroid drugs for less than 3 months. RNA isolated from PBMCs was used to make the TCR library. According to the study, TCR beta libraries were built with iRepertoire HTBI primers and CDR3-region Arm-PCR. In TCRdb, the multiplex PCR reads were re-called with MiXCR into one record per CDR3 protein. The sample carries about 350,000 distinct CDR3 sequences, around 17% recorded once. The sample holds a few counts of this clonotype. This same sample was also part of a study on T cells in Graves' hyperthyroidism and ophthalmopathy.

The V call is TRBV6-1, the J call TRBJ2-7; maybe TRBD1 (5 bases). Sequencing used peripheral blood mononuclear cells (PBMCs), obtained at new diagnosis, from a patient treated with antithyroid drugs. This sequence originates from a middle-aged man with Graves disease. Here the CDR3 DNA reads TGTGCCAGCAGTGAAACAGGCGCTTTTCCCCACGAGCAGTACTTC. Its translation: CASSETGAFPHEQYF.